This TCR beta chain is drawn from a study of T cells in Graves' hyperthyroidism and ophthalmopathy. Germline trimming cut 7 bases from V and 3 bases from J; bases unmatched to any gene: 5. CDR1 is SNHLY and CDR2 is FYNNEI in the germline V gene. The CDR3 has 13 residues. Study observations and caveats: A 13 V-J signature model discriminated ophthalmopathy versus stable hyperthyroidism. Most thyroid-expanded clonotypes above 0.001 were also found in blood.

In the ophthalmopathy cohort, Clinical Activity Score was at least 3, NOSPECS grade at least 4, and duration under 3 months. RNA transcripts served as the template for amplifying TCR beta CDR3 regions. HTBI primers were used for first-round RT-PCR of the TCR CDR3. TCRdb itself ran the multiplex PCR reads through MiXCR, one entry per CDR3 protein. The data contain about 640,000 distinct CDR3 sequences, under 25% of them singletons. This clonotype has a handful of counts. What it binds is not known. The material sequenced was blood. The clonotype originates from a man between 25 and 39 years old with Graves' ophthalmopathy. The genes are TRBV2 and TRBJ2-7; TRBD1 matches 8 bases. The CDR3 bases are TGTGCCAGCAACAGACAGGGGAACTACGAGCAGTACTTC. This translates into CASNRQGNYEQYF.